The 27 T cell receptor beta chains presented below share a single source sample, sequenced in a study of shared clonotypes between healthy human individuals. It was CD45RO-negative cells, positively selected for CCR7, that made up naive CD8 cells, with terminally differentiated effector memory CD45RA+ cells excluded. Using immunoSEQ multiplex PCR, the repertoire was profiled, and TCRdb retains in-frame clones only, with some absent. Here the sample spans roughly 2.1 million clones, roughly 91% being singletons. The sample was naive CD8+ T cells from PBMCs. The origin of the receptors is a man in his late teens or twenties in good health. Some clones in this sample may be carry-over from other donors' samples.

This clone was counted a single time. This chain uses TRBV7-2 with TRBJ2-3, with 10 positions matching TRBD2. Per the germline V gene, CDR1 is SGHTA and CDR2 is FQGNSA. V was pared by 2 bases and J by 3 bases, with 11 bases of the junction left unmatched. CDR3 length equals 18 residues. The CDR3 nucleotides read TGTGCCAGCAGCTTAATTCCGGCTAGCGGGAGTAGTACAGATACGCAGTATTTT. Translating it yields CASSLIPASGSSTDTQYF. The entire variable domain, with the rest obtained from reference TRBV7-2 and TRBJ2-3, is as follows: GAGVSQSPSNKVTEKGKDVELRCDPISGHTALYWYRQSLGQGLEFLIYFQGNSAPDKSGLPSDRFSAERTGGSVSTLTIQRTQQEDSAVYLCASSLIPASGSSTDTQYFGPGTRLTVL.

The chain is built from TRBV10-3 and TRBJ2-7; 11 bases match TRBD2. The CDR3 has 18 amino acids. Germline assignment: CDR1 ENHRY and CDR2 SYGVKD. V lost 0 bases to trimming and J lost 2 bases; unmatched junction nucleotides: 9. The CDR3 loop is CAISESVLAGGRTYEQYF. For the CDR3, the DNA is TGTGCCATCAGTGAGTCGGTCCTAGCGGGAGGCCGAACCTACGAGCAGTACTTC.

This chain links TRBV27 with TRBJ1-1; tentative D call: TRBD1 (5 bases). CDR1 is MNHEY and CDR2 is SMNVEV in the germline V gene (reference sequence). There are 13 residues in the CDR3. Trimming pared 4 bases from V and 2 bases from J, leaving 8 bases between. CDR3 DNA: TGTGCCAGCAGTTGGGACCAAAACACTGAAGCTTTCTTT. Translation gives CASSWDQNTEAFF.

The chain is built from TRBV28 and TRBJ2-7; 8 bases agree with TRBD1. Germline V lookup: CDR1 MDHEN, CDR2 SYDVKM. The CDR3 is 14 residues long. The V segment lost 8 bases and the J segment 6 bases; nucleotides outside the gene matches: 12. The CDR3 bases are TGTGCCAGCCGAGGGGGGACAGGAACCCTCGAGCAGTACTTC. Translating it yields CASRGGTGTLEQYF. Full variable domain (remainder filled in from reference TRBV28 and TRBJ2-7): DVKVTQSSRYLVKRTGEKVFLECVQDMDHENMFWYRQDPGLGLRLIYFSYDVKMKEKGDIPEGYSVSREKKERFSLILESASTNQTSMYLCASRGGTGTLEQYFGPGTRLTVT.

The chain combines TRBV19 with TRBJ2-7; the match to TRBD2 covers 10 bases. The V gene's germline CDR1 is LNHDA and CDR2 SQIVND (reference sequence). V was pared by 3 bases and J by 6 bases, with 8 bases of the junction left unmatched. The CDR3 runs 15 residues. The CDR3 loop is CASSMWASGSVEQYF. In DNA, the CDR3 is TGTGCCAGTAGTATGTGGGCTAGCGGGAGCGTCGAGCAGTACTTC.

The CDR3 loop is CASSYLGGVGISNQPQHF. CDR3 DNA: TGTGCCAGCAGTTACCTAGGGGGTGTGGGTATTAGCAATCAGCCCCAGCATTTT. This chain uses TRBV28 with TRBJ1-5; maybe TRBD1 (6 bases). The CDR3 is 18 amino acids. Trimming took off 4 bases at V and 0 bases at J, with 19 bases between the two ends. Germline-derived CDR1 and CDR2 are MDHEN and SYDVKM.

A single count supports this clone. The chain links TRBV6-1 to TRBJ1-5, with D hard to call. Trimming took 2 bases from V and 6 from J, leaving 23 bases between them. This CDR3 comprises 18 residues. Per germline, CDR1 MNHNS and CDR2 SASEGT. In DNA form, the CDR3 reads TGTGCCAGCAGTGAATGCCGGCCAGGTGTGATGTGCCGTCAGCCCCAGCATTTT. Translating it yields CASSECRPGVMCRQPQHF.

The rearrangement uses TRBV19 and TRBJ1-2, with D perhaps matching TRBD1 (5 bases). The V end was cut by 7 bases, the J end by 4 bases, with 13 bases between. The germline CDR1 and CDR2 sequences are LNHDA and SQIVND (reference sequence). The CDR3 is made up of 13 amino acids. The CDR3, as DNA: TGTGCCAGTACCCATACAGGACCCTATGGCTACACCTTC. Translation: CASTHTGPYGYTF.

J is TRBJ2-7 and V is TRBV27; the D gene could be TRBD1 or TRBD2 (5 bases each). Trimming pared 3 bases from V and 0 bases from J, leaving 12 bases between. Germline assignment: CDR1 MNHEY and CDR2 SMNVEV (reference sequence). This CDR3 comprises 15 residues. In nucleotides, the CDR3 is TGTGCCAGCAGTTTTGGATTGGGGACCTCCTACGAGCAGTACTTC. It yields the protein CASSFGLGTSYEQYF.

A single count supports this clone. The chain carries TRBV5-1 and TRBJ2-7; D remains unclear. The V end was cut by 5 bases, the J end by 7 bases, with 22 bases between. The CDR3 is 15 amino acids. Germline loops: CDR1 SGHRS, CDR2 YFSETQ. CDR3 in DNA: TGCGCCAGCAGTTTTTTTGACGCGAGATACGAGGAGCAGTACTTC. Translated: CASSFFDARYEEQYF.

The V gene is TRBV19, the J gene TRBJ2-2, with a tentative D call TRBD2 (6 bases). The CDR3 runs to 18 residues. Trimming stripped 3 bases from V and 2 bases from J, with 19 bases between. Germline V CDR1 and CDR2: LNHDA, SQIVND (reference sequence). This CDR3 reads CASSIFFDSGPNTGELFF. The CDR3 coding sequence is TGTGCCAGTAGTATCTTCTTTGATAGCGGACCAAACACCGGGGAGCTGTTTTTT.

This rearrangement joins TRBV7-3 to TRBJ2-1; D not certain. Per the germline V gene, CDR1 is SGHTA and CDR2 is FQGTGA. Trimming cost V 2 bases and J 6 bases, with 11 bases left between them. This CDR3 comprises 14 residues. In DNA form, the CDR3 reads TGTGCCAGCAGCTTAGCCGGAAACCTCAATGAGCAGTTCTTC. The encoded protein is CASSLAGNLNEQFF.

The genes are TRBV28 and TRBJ2-1; TRBD2 aligns across 11 bases. Germline V gene data show CDR1 as MDHEN and CDR2 as SYDVKM. V trimming: 3 bases; J trimming: 7 bases; junction bases outside the gene matches: 8. This CDR3 spans 16 amino acids. DNA of the CDR3: TGTGCCAGCAGTTTTAAGGCTAGCGGGAGGCGTAATGAGCAGTTCTTC. This codes for CASSFKASGRRNEQFF.

The chain joins TRBV7-8 to TRBJ2-1; 12 bases map to TRBD2. V lost 1 base, J lost 9 bases, and 4 bases stayed unmatched. Germline loops: CDR1 SGHVS, CDR2 FQNEAQ. This CDR3 contains 15 residues. The CDR3 spells CASSLEGLAGGEQFF. The CDR3 DNA follows: TGTGCCAGCAGCTTAGAGGGACTAGCGGGCGGTGAGCAGTTCTTC.

The chain carries TRBV11-1 and TRBJ1-1, with a tentative D call TRBD1 (6 bases). Germline V gene sequence: CDR1 SGHAT, CDR2 FQDESV (reference sequence). The germline V and J ends were trimmed by 1 base and 4 bases, with 10 bases remaining between them. The CDR3 totals 14 residues. CDR3 sequence (DNA): TGTGCCAGCAGCTTAGGCAGGGGTGGCACTGAAGCTTTCTTT. Protein product: CASSLGRGGTEAFF.

The chain joins TRBV28 to TRBJ2-7; TRBD1 agrees at 8 bases. The CDR3 consists of 12 residues. The trim removed 11 bases at V and 3 bases at J, leaving 6 bases unmatched. Per germline, CDR1 MDHEN and CDR2 SYDVKM. In DNA, the CDR3 is TGTGCCGGAGGACAGGGCGGCTACGAGCAGTACTTC. Amino acid sequence: CAGGQGGYEQYF.

The chain combines TRBV30 with TRBJ2-7; possible D gene TRBD1, 5 bases. Germline CDR1 is GTSNPN and CDR2 is SVGIG (reference sequence). The CDR3 has 13 amino acids. Trimming took 5 bases from V and 5 from J, leaving 16 bases between them. The CDR3 DNA follows: TGTGCCTGGGATCAGGGTCTCCTAGACGAGCAGTACTTC. Encoded protein: CAWDQGLLDEQYF.

This chain uses TRBV4-2 with TRBJ2-3, with 9 positions matching TRBD1. With 3 bases clipped from V and 3 bases from J, the junction kept 7 bases outside the gene matches. This CDR3 comprises 16 residues. Germline-derived CDR1 and CDR2 are LGHNA and YNFKEQ. CDR3 loop: CASSQEWTGETDTQYF. In DNA, the CDR3 is TGTGCCAGCAGCCAGGAATGGACAGGGGAAACAGATACGCAGTATTTT.

V gene TRBV28 combines with J gene TRBJ2-3, with a possible D match to TRBD2 (6 bases). The CDR3 has 15 residues. V lost 8 bases to trimming and J lost 4 bases, with 19 bases between them. Germline V CDR1 and CDR2: MDHEN, SYDVKM. The CDR3 nucleotides read TGTGCCAGCCAACTTGGACGGGAGATCCCAGATACGCAGTATTTT. It translates to CASQLGREIPDTQYF.

The chain recombines TRBV2 with TRBJ2-3, with 12 bases matching TRBD2. The junction had 11 bases not matched to a gene; V was cut back by 8 bases and J by 2 bases. The CDR3 totals 17 residues. Germline-derived CDR1 and CDR2 are SNHLY and FYNNEI. CDR3 DNA: TGTGCCAGCCCGCTAGCGGGAGGGCCATTCATCACAGATACGCAGTATTTT. Its protein product is CASPLAGGPFITDTQYF.

The rearrangement joins TRBV7-8 to TRBJ2-1, with D unclear. The ends were cut back, 0 bases at V and 6 bases at J, with 6 bases in the middle. This CDR3 comprises 13 residues. Germline CDR1 SGHVS, CDR2 FQNEAQ. CDR3 sequence reads: CASSLAMGNEQFF. CDR3 bases: TGTGCCAGCAGCTTAGCGATGGGCAATGAGCAGTTCTTC.

V and J are TRBV5-1 and TRBJ2-1, with 13 bases identical to TRBD2. The CDR3 covers 19 residues. Per germline, CDR1 SGHRS and CDR2 YFSETQ. Trimming cost V 2 bases and J 3 bases; bases outside gene matches: 11. Here the CDR3 DNA reads TGCGCCAGCAGCTTAGGGACTAGCGGGACCAATATAAACTACAATGAGCAGTTCTTC. This encodes CASSLGTSGTNINYNEQFF.

V is TRBV4-1 and J is TRBJ1-2; no reliable D call. The CDR3 runs to 12 residues. The V end was cut by 8 bases, the J end by 0 bases, with 7 bases between. Germline CDR1 reads MGHRA; CDR2 reads YSYEKL. The chain's CDR3 is CASRRANYGYTF. As DNA, the CDR3 is TGCGCCAGCCGCCGGGCTAACTATGGCTACACCTTC.

The gene calls are TRBV4-1 and TRBJ2-7; a weak D match, TRBD2 (6 bases). V dropped 4 bases and J dropped 2 bases, with 21 bases sitting between them. CDR3 length: 17 amino acids. The V gene's germline CDR1 is MGHRA and CDR2 YSYEKL. CDR3 nucleotides: TGCGCCAGCAGCCTACTCTCTAAAGAGGGAGGTCCCTACGAGCAGTACTTC. This gives the protein CASSLLSKEGGPYEQYF.

The J gene is TRBJ1-3, the V gene TRBV7-2, with D unclear. Germline values: CDR1 SGHTA, CDR2 FQGNSA. The V and J ends lost 5 bases and 0 bases respectively, with 8 bases between them. The CDR3 spans 14 residues. CDR3 in DNA: TGTGCCAGCAGCCCAGGCGGCTCTGGAAACACCATATATTTT. Its translation is CASSPGGSGNTIYF.

This clone was recorded only once. Other DNA sequences in this specimen translate into the identical CDR3. The V gene is TRBV7-9, the J gene TRBJ2-5; D uncertain. The CDR3 spans 10 residues. Trimming took off 8 bases at V and 5 bases at J, with 6 bases between the two ends. Germline V gene data show CDR1 as SEHNR and CDR2 as FQNEAQ (reference sequence). Here the CDR3 reads CASAGETQYF. The CDR3 nucleotides are TGTGCCAGCGCCGGTGAGACCCAGTACTTC.

This chain links TRBV7-9 with TRBJ1-1, with a tentative D call TRBD1 (5 bases). V lost 3 bases, J lost 0 bases, and 11 bases lay in between. The CDR3 covers 15 residues. Germline CDR1 and CDR2: SEHNR and FQNEAQ (reference sequence). In DNA form, the CDR3 reads TGTGCCAGCAGCTTCGACAGCCGGCTGAACACTGAAGCTTTCTTT. Translating it yields CASSFDSRLNTEAFF.